This entry lists 28 T cell receptor beta chains sequenced from one sample in a study of CD8 T cells in ankylosing spondylitis. Study-wide results and limits: Roughly 8 highly homologous variants made up a TCR beta motif, and this motif appeared characteristic of ankylosing spondylitis blood.

These receptors' targets are unknown. TCRdb re-called the 5' RACE reads through MiXCR, storing one row per CDR3 protein. The sample has some 840,000 distinct CDR3 sequences; roughly 12% are singletons. Sequencing was performed on blood, either unsorted or a sorted T cell fraction (not recorded which). The source is a male donor with ankylosing spondylitis.

The V gene is TRBV20-1, the J gene TRBJ2-1; unclear D gene. Germline V lookup: CDR1 DFQATT, CDR2 SNEGSKA (reference sequence). Trimming shortened V by 1 base and J by 0 bases, and 10 bases separated the two germline ends. The CDR3 contains 15 residues. The CDR3 DNA is TGCAGTGCTAGAGCCGGGTTTGACTCCTACAATGAGCAGTTCTTC. It codes for CSARAGFDSYNEQFF.

This clonotype came up many times. The chain joins TRBV20-1 to TRBJ1-1; D is undetermined. Germline V CDR1 and CDR2: DFQATT, SNEGSKA (reference sequence). This CDR3 has 15 residues. V lost 1 base to trimming and J lost 5 bases, with 17 bases between them. CDR3 sequence reads: CSARGSVTAGTEAFF. In nucleotides, the CDR3 is TGCAGTGCTAGAGGATCGGTGACCGCGGGTACTGAAGCTTTCTTT.

The V call is TRBV10-3, the J call TRBJ1-6, with D perhaps TRBD1 (5 bases). Germline lookup yields CDR1 ENHRY and CDR2 SYGVKD. The CDR3 length is 16 residues. V lost 4 bases and J 7 bases, leaving 17 bases between the germline ends. The CDR3 loop is CAISVGAGRWNSPLHF. DNA for the CDR3: TGTGCCATCAGTGTGGGTGCGGGACGTTGGAATTCACCCCTCCACTTT.

The sample holds many counts of this clonotype. The chain links TRBV20-1 to TRBJ1-6; tentative D call: TRBD1 (6 bases). Germline V lookup: CDR1 DFQATT, CDR2 SNEGSKA (reference sequence). The CDR3 covers 13 residues. V lost 7 bases, J lost 4 bases, and 11 bases lay in between. The CDR3 coding sequence is TGCAGTGGTCAGGGGTTGTATAATTCACCCCTCCACTTT. Protein: CSGQGLYNSPLHF.

This clonotype was seen repeatedly, ten times or more. This chain joins TRBV5-1 and TRBJ2-7, with unresolved D. The CDR3 length is 14 residues. V was pared by 5 bases and J by 1 base, with 13 bases between. Looked up from germline, CDR1 is SGHRS and CDR2 is YFSETQ. The CDR3: CASSSLVESYEQYF. CDR3 bases: TGCGCCAGCAGTTCCCTCGTTGAGTCCTACGAGCAGTACTTC.

This clonotype was seen only a few times. The J gene is TRBJ2-3, the V gene TRBV7-2, with 9 bases matching TRBD2. CDR3 length: 15 amino acids. CDR1 and CDR2 from the germline V gene are SGHTA and FQGNSA. Losses at the gene ends were 5 bases for V and 1 base for J; bases not matched to a gene: 4. The CDR3 reads CASSIQRGGTDTQYF. The CDR3 DNA is TGTGCCAGCAGCATCCAGCGGGGGGGCACAGATACGCAGTATTTT.

This clonotype was picked up a small number of times. CDR3 DNA: TGCGCCAGCAGCCTAGGACAGGGAAGTAATGAAAAACTGTTTTTT. Translating it yields CASSLGQGSNEKLFF. The chain joins TRBV4-3 to TRBJ1-4, with TRBD1 matching 8 bases. The CDR3 sequence is 15 residues long. CDR1 and CDR2 from the germline V gene are LGHNA and YSLEER. The V gene end was trimmed by 4 bases and the J gene end by 4 bases; junction bases not matched to a gene: 5.

At least ten counts were recorded for this clonotype. The gene calls are TRBV7-2 and TRBJ1-1; 7 bases match TRBD1. The CDR3 runs 14 residues. V lost 6 bases, J lost 5 bases, and 9 bases stayed unmatched. Per germline, CDR1 SGHTA and CDR2 FQGNSA. The CDR3 bases are TGTGCCAGCAGTTTGAGACAGGGTGGGACTGAAGCTTTCTTT. Translated, it gives CASSLRQGGTEAFF.

This clonotype was recorded a few times. V gene TRBV20-1 combines with J gene TRBJ2-3, with 11 bases that match TRBD2. CDR3 length equals 13 residues. CDR1 is DFQATT and CDR2 is SNEGSKA in the germline V gene (reference sequence). Trimming cost V 5 bases and J 5 bases; bases outside gene matches: 3. The CDR3 coding sequence is TGCAGTGCTTCGGGACTAGCGGTAGATACGCAGTATTTT. It codes for CSASGLAVDTQYF.

This clonotype was counted only a few times. In DNA form, the CDR3 reads TGCAGCGTTTCCACCTACTATGGCTACACCTTC. It encodes CSVSTYYGYTF. V usage is TRBV29-1 and J usage is TRBJ1-2; D not certain. Germline V lookup: CDR1 SQVTM, CDR2 ANQGSEA. Trimming cost V 5 bases and J 3 bases, with 7 bases left between them. CDR3 length: 11 amino acids.

This clonotype was counted at least ten times. In DNA, the CDR3 is TGTGCCAGCAGCTTTAGTATGGGCACTGAAGCTTTCTTT. Protein sequence: CASSFSMGTEAFF. V gene TRBV7-2 combines with J gene TRBJ1-1; no definite D call. V lost 3 bases and J 4 bases, leaving 9 bases between the germline ends. The germline CDR1 and CDR2 sequences are SGHTA and FQGNSA. The CDR3 length is 13 residues.

The chain combines TRBV4-2 with TRBJ2-5, with 8 bases fitting TRBD2. The V gene end was trimmed by 1 base and the J gene end by 2 bases; junction bases not matched to a gene: 6. The CDR3 extends over 16 amino acids. CDR1 and CDR2 (germline): LGHNA, YNFKEQ. The chain's CDR3 is CASSQVSGTSQETQYF. The CDR3 DNA reads TGTGCCAGCAGCCAAGTGAGCGGGACTAGTCAAGAGACCCAGTACTTC.

The chain combines TRBV7-2 with TRBJ2-1; 7 bases map to TRBD1. The CDR3 extends over 15 amino acids. CDR1 SGHTA and CDR2 FQGNSA come from the germline V gene. The junction had 13 bases not matched to a gene; V was cut back by 5 bases and J by 9 bases. The CDR3 region has the DNA TGTGCCAGCAGCGGACGGACAGGTCGGGTCAGTGAGCAGTTCTTC. Its translation is CASSGRTGRVSEQFF.

The chain is built from TRBV7-9 and TRBJ2-4; D may be TRBD1 (6 bases). Germline V gene sequence: CDR1 SEHNR, CDR2 FQNEAQ (reference sequence). CDR3 length: 11 amino acids. Deletions cut 4 bases from V and 10 bases from J, with 8 bases between. The CDR3 nucleotides are TGTGCCAGCAGCTCCAGGGGAATTCAGTACTTC. It translates to CASSSRGIQYF. Filled out from reference TRBV7-9 and TRBJ2-4, the complete variable domain reads DTGVSQNPRHKITKRGQNVTFRCDPISEHNRLYWYRQTLGQGPEFLTYFQNEAQLEKSRLLSDRFSAERPKGSFSTLEIQRTEQGDSAMYLCASSSRGIQYFGAGTRLSVL.

This chain links TRBV3-1 with TRBJ2-3; D is uncertain. V shed 1 base and J shed 6 bases, with 14 bases lying between them. Germline assignment: CDR1 LGHDT and CDR2 YNNKEL (reference sequence). This CDR3 has 15 amino acids. CDR3 in DNA: TGTGCCAGCAGCCAAGGTGGGCCACCTACGGATACGCAGTATTTT. Encoded protein: CASSQGGPPTDTQYF.

This clonotype was observed a few times. J is TRBJ2-1 and V is TRBV7-2; D unresolved. The CDR3 totals 15 residues. V lost 5 bases and J 0 bases, leaving 11 bases between the germline ends. Germline V gene lookup returns CDR1 SGHTA and CDR2 FQGNSA. In DNA, the CDR3 is TGTGCCAGCAGCGCGGACCTGAGCTCCTACAATGAGCAGTTCTTC. Residues: CASSADLSSYNEQFF.

A few counts support this clonotype. This chain links TRBV9 with TRBJ2-7; TRBD2 matches at 7 bases. This CDR3 has 15 amino acids. V lost 2 bases, J lost 1 base, and 6 bases stayed unmatched. CDR1 and CDR2 from the germline V gene are SGDLS and YYNGEE. The CDR3 DNA reads as TGTGCCAGCAGCGTGGGCGGGAGAAGGTCCTACGAGCAGTACTTC. It is translated as CASSVGGRRSYEQYF.

This clonotype has a single count. J is TRBJ1-2 and V is TRBV10-1, with a weak D call TRBD1 (6 bases). V lost 6 bases and J 3 bases, leaving 14 bases between the germline ends. The CDR3 is made up of 14 amino acids. Germline values: CDR1 WNHNN, CDR2 SYGVQD (reference sequence). The CDR3 DNA is TGCGCCAGCAGGGACCACAGGGCTCACTATGGCTACACCTTC. Translating it yields CASRDHRAHYGYTF.

Notes on this clonotype: A much larger clone differs by one base, so this may be a read error. The V call is TRBV7-2, the J call TRBJ2-2; D is ambiguous. Germline V gives CDR1 SGHTA, CDR2 FQGNSA. V lost 4 bases to trimming and J lost 6 bases, with 9 bases between them. This CDR3 is built from 13 residues. Here the CDR3 reads CASSSPWAGELFF. The DNA for the CDR3 is TGTGCCAGCAGCTCACCCTGGGCCGGGGAGCTGTTTTTT.

The V and J genes are TRBV6-1 and TRBJ1-4; 9 bases are a match to TRBD1. The V gene end was trimmed by 2 bases and the J gene end by 9 bases; junction bases not matched to a gene: 13. The CDR3 has 17 residues. Germline CDR1 is MNHNS and CDR2 is SASEGT. Here the CDR3 DNA reads TGTGCCAGCAGTGAACCCCCGCACAGGGGGCCTGAGAAAAAACTGTTTTTT. Its translation is CASSEPPHRGPEKKLFF.

This clonotype has at least ten counts. The chain couples TRBV7-2 to TRBJ2-5; D not resolved. Germline CDR1 reads SGHTA; CDR2 reads FQGNSA. The V end was cut by 6 bases, the J end by 5 bases, with 7 bases between. This CDR3 has 11 residues. The CDR3 DNA reads as TGTGCCAGCAGTTCCTGGGAGACCCAGTACTTC. Its translation: CASSSWETQYF.

The table lists this clonotype with a few counts. The genes are TRBV12-3 or TRBV12-4 and TRBJ2-2; D unclear. V was pared by 4 bases and J by 5 bases, with 14 bases between. The CDR3 contains 15 residues. CDR3 region: CASSSGRLRTGELFF. The CDR3 coding sequence is TGTGCCAGCAGTTCAGGTCGTCTTCGGACCGGGGAGCTGTTTTTT.

There are many counts of this clonotype. V usage is TRBV12-3 or TRBV12-4 and J usage is TRBJ2-1; no firm D call. V was trimmed by 2 bases and J by 9 bases, leaving 14 bases between them. This CDR3 comprises 14 residues. CDR3 nucleotides: TGTGCCAGCAGTTTAAGGGCACCGAACGTTGAGCAGTTCTTC. Translation: CASSLRAPNVEQFF.

This clonotype was detected many times. The genes are TRBV20-1 and TRBJ2-3; D is undetermined. Trimming pared 8 bases from V and 6 bases from J, leaving 12 bases between. The CDR3 has 11 residues. Germline CDR1 DFQATT, CDR2 SNEGSKA (reference sequence). The CDR3 nucleotides read TGCAGTACGCCTGCGAGGGATACGCAGTATTTT. It yields the protein CSTPARDTQYF.

This clonotype was seen a few times. The chain combines TRBV6-1 with TRBJ1-2; TRBD1 matches 7 bases. Germline V gene sequence: CDR1 MNHNS, CDR2 SASEGT. After removal of 6 bases from V and 4 bases from J, the junction contained 8 bases not matched to a gene. The CDR3 consists of 14 residues. This chain's CDR3 is CASSHTGTAYGYTF. The CDR3 DNA sequence: TGTGCCAGCAGCCATACCGGGACAGCCTATGGCTACACCTTC.

This clonotype was observed a few times. The chain has TRBV28 and TRBJ1-2, with D perhaps matching TRBD1 (5 bases). V was shortened by 6 bases and J by 4 bases, with 12 bases between the two germline ends. Germline CDR1 and CDR2: MDHEN and SYDVKM. The CDR3 has 13 residues. CDR3 region: CASRTDRAYGYTF. The CDR3 nucleotides are TGTGCCAGCAGGACCGACAGAGCCTATGGCTACACCTTC.

The chain is built from TRBV6-2 or TRBV6-3 and TRBJ2-3, with 9 bases lining up with TRBD2. This CDR3 contains 20 residues. The germline V gene has CDR1 MNHEY and CDR2 SVGEGT. The V segment lost 4 bases and the J segment 0 bases; nucleotides outside the gene matches: 17. The CDR3, as DNA: TGTGCCAGCAGTTCCCTTGGGGGTAGCGGGAGACGGTGGAGCACAGATACGCAGTATTTT. It specifies CASSSLGGSGRRWSTDTQYF.

The chain is built from TRBV4-2 and TRBJ1-1; D is unclear. Per germline, CDR1 LGHNA and CDR2 YNFKEQ. The CDR3 totals 12 residues. Trimming stripped 0 bases from V and 8 bases from J, with 7 bases between. The CDR3 bases are TGTGCCAGCAGCCAAGATAAGGAGGAAGCTTTCTTT. This codes for CASSQDKEEAFF.